This entry lists 32 T cell receptor beta chains sequenced from one sample in a study of blood T cell repertoires in COVID-19. Produced via immunoSEQ multiplex PCR; TCRdb's table is partial and in-frame only. This table holds about 34,000 clones, approximately 82% found once. The sequencing sample was made of peripheral blood. The receptors were sampled from a man aged 80 or over with active or convalescent COVID-19.

The gene calls are TRBV4-2 and TRBJ1-1; D is possibly TRBD1 (5 bases). The germline V and J ends were trimmed by 2 bases and 3 bases, with 13 bases remaining between them. The CDR3 has 15 amino acids. CDR1 and CDR2 from the germline V gene are LGHNA and YNFKEQ. The DNA for the CDR3 is TGTGCCAGCAGCCAAACAGGCCATGGGGACACTGAAGCTTTCTTT. The encoded protein is CASSQTGHGDTEAFF.

The chain recombines TRBV5-5 with TRBJ1-2; D might be TRBD1 (5 bases). CDR1 is SGHKS and CDR2 is YYEKEE in the germline V gene (reference sequence). V dropped 3 bases and J dropped 1 base, with 13 bases sitting between them. The CDR3 contains 15 residues. The CDR3 bases are TGTGCCAGCAGCTCCACCCCGGACAATAACTATGGCTACACCTTC. This encodes CASSSTPDNNYGYTF.

The chain couples TRBV18 to TRBJ2-7, with a possible D match to TRBD1 (7 bases). Trimming stripped 4 bases from V and 0 bases from J, with 13 bases between. The germline V gene has CDR1 KGHSH and CDR2 LQKENI. The CDR3 runs 15 residues. The CDR3 DNA reads as TGTGCCAGCTCACGCGGGACAGCCCCCTCCTACGAGCAGTACTTC. Protein product: CASSRGTAPSYEQYF.

The chain has TRBV27 and TRBJ2-1; D is unresolved. This CDR3 comprises 15 residues. V lost 3 bases and J lost 4, with 13 bases in between. In germline, CDR1 is MNHEY, CDR2 SMNVEV (reference sequence). The DNA for the CDR3 is TGTGCCAGCAGTTTGAGCCTATCCCAATACAATGAGCAGTTCTTC. Its protein product is CASSLSLSQYNEQFF.

V is TRBV5-1 and J is TRBJ2-3; TRBD2 matches at 9 bases. Germline V gene lookup returns CDR1 SGHRS and CDR2 YFSETQ. V lost 4 bases and J lost 3; bases outside the gene matches: 3. The CDR3 extends over 14 amino acids. CDR3 residues: CASSRTSETDTQYF. The CDR3 DNA follows: TGCGCCAGCAGCAGGACTAGCGAAACAGATACGCAGTATTTT. The full variable domain, in which reference TRBV5-1 and TRBJ2-3 provide the parts outside the CDR3, is KAGVTQTPRYLIKTRGQQVTLSCSPISGHRSVSWYQQTPGQGLQFLFEYFSETQRNKGNFPGRFSGRQFSNSRSEMNVSTLELGDSALYLCASSRTSETDTQYFGPGTRLTVL.

Details on this clone: Other nucleotide sequences from this sample produce the same CDR3. The rearrangement joins TRBV3-1 (or the pseudogene TRBV3-2) to TRBJ2-1, with D unresolved. Trimming took 0 bases from V and 2 from J, leaving 8 bases between them. The CDR3 has 15 residues. The V gene's germline CDR1 is LGHDT and CDR2 YNNKEL (reference sequence). CDR3 loop: CASSQDLLAYNEQFF. CDR3 in DNA: TGTGCCAGCAGCCAAGATTTGCTAGCCTACAATGAGCAGTTCTTC.

The chain uses TRBV7-9 and TRBJ2-1; possibly TRBD1 for D (6 bases). The CDR3 consists of 15 residues. Per germline, CDR1 SEHNR and CDR2 FQNEAQ (reference sequence). Trimming stripped 8 bases from V and 2 bases from J, with 16 bases between. The CDR3, as DNA: TGTGCCAGCGGGGGAAGACAGGACACCTACAATGAGCAGTTCTTC. Its translation: CASGGRQDTYNEQFF.

This chain connects TRBV4-2 to TRBJ2-7; TRBD1 is a possible D gene (5 bases). Germline CDR1 reads LGHNA; CDR2 reads YNFKEQ. The CDR3 is made up of 14 amino acids. The V gene lost 0 bases and the J gene lost 3 bases, with 9 bases spanning the gap. CDR3 region: CASSQDPGHYEQYF. DNA of the CDR3: TGTGCCAGCAGCCAAGATCCAGGGCACTACGAGCAGTACTTC.

This clone was detected a few times. This chain joins TRBV5-1 and TRBJ2-7; 12 bases are a match to TRBD2. Germline values: CDR1 SGHRS, CDR2 YFSETQ. The CDR3 spans 15 residues. Losses at the gene ends were 3 bases for V and 6 bases for J; bases not matched to a gene: 7. The CDR3 spells CASSSRTSGMGEQYF. In DNA, the CDR3 is TGCGCCAGCAGCTCACGGACTAGCGGGATGGGCGAGCAGTACTTC. Filled out from reference TRBV5-1 and TRBJ2-7, the complete variable domain reads KAGVTQTPRYLIKTRGQQVTLSCSPISGHRSVSWYQQTPGQGLQFLFEYFSETQRNKGNFPGRFSGRQFSNSRSEMNVSTLELGDSALYLCASSSRTSGMGEQYFGPGTRLTVT.

The rearrangement joins TRBV7-6 to TRBJ2-1; 10 nucleotides match TRBD1. Germline V gene lookup returns CDR1 SGHVS and CDR2 FNYEAQ. J gave up 8 bases and V 5 bases, and 12 bases lay outside the gene matches. This CDR3 is built from 16 residues. The CDR3 loop reads CASSLGVGQGLDEQFF. In nucleotides, the CDR3 is TGTGCCAGCAGCCTAGGGGTGGGACAGGGGCTTGATGAGCAGTTCTTC.

The gene calls are TRBV13 and TRBJ2-1; no clear D gene. The V gene lost 0 bases and the J gene lost 8 bases, with 17 bases spanning the gap. The CDR3 covers 16 residues. Germline loops: CDR1 PRHDT, CDR2 FYEKMQ (reference sequence). This chain's CDR3 is CASSLGLRVLTDEQFF. The CDR3 coding sequence is TGTGCCAGCAGCTTAGGCCTCCGGGTTCTAACTGATGAGCAGTTCTTC.

This clone was counted between two and nine times. The chain employs TRBV19 and TRBJ2-7; TRBD2 might be the D (6 bases). The CDR3 is 15 amino acids. Trimming shortened V by 3 bases and J by 6 bases, and 18 bases separated the two germline ends. The germline CDR1 and CDR2 sequences are LNHDA and SQIVND (reference sequence). CDR3 residues: CASSMATRPPAEQYF. CDR3 nucleotide sequence: TGTGCCAGTAGTATGGCGACTAGACCTCCTGCCGAGCAGTACTTC.

This clone was seen only a few times. The V gene is TRBV11-2, the J gene TRBJ2-1, with D unresolved. This CDR3 contains 15 residues. Germline values: CDR1 SGHAT, CDR2 FQNNGV. Trimming removed 2 bases at V and 4 bases at J, with 12 bases between. This CDR3 is CASSLSQNYYNEQFF. In DNA form, the CDR3 reads TGTGCCAGCAGCTTATCGCAGAATTATTACAATGAGCAGTTCTTC.

This sequence joins TRBV13 and TRBJ2-1; 8 nucleotides line up with TRBD2. J gave up 9 bases and V 0 bases, and 19 bases lay outside the gene matches. Germline CDR1 is PRHDT and CDR2 is FYEKMQ (reference sequence). The length of the CDR3 is 19 residues. The CDR3 sequence: CASSLGWGSAGVFSGEQFF. For the CDR3, the DNA is TGTGCCAGCAGCTTAGGCTGGGGTTCAGCGGGAGTTTTTAGTGGTGAGCAGTTCTTC.

The gene calls are TRBV5-1 and TRBJ1-4; 9 bases align to TRBD1. Germline V gene data show CDR1 as SGHRS and CDR2 as YFSETQ. The CDR3 runs 16 residues. Unmatched junction bases numbered 8, after V lost 3 bases and J lost 5 bases. The CDR3, as DNA: TGCGCCAGCAGCTCCGGAGGGACAGGGACAAATGAAAAACTGTTTTTT. Translating gives CASSSGGTGTNEKLFF.

This clone was seen just once. One junction end does not reproduce the germline sequence, and a read error may be involved. V usage is TRBV2 and J usage is TRBJ2-3, with a possible D match to TRBD2 (5 bases). CDR3 length: 13 residues. Germline lookup yields CDR1 SNHLY and CDR2 FYNNEI. The CDR3 nucleotides read TGTGCCAGCAATGAACTAGTTGCAGATACGCAGTATTTT. This sequence encodes CASNELVADTQYF.

The V gene is TRBV10-3, the J gene TRBJ2-1; D not certain. Trimming took 8 bases from V and 6 from J, leaving 17 bases between them. CDR3 length: 14 residues. The germline CDR1 and CDR2 sequences are ENHRY and SYGVKD. CDR3 DNA: TGTGCCATCTCCTGGCGACTTTTAGTCAATGAGCAGTTCTTC. Its protein is CAISWRLLVNEQFF.

The chain joins TRBV2 to TRBJ2-2, with 8 bases lining up with TRBD2. From germline, CDR1 is SNHLY and CDR2 FYNNEI. Unmatched junction bases numbered 4, after V lost 7 bases and J lost 3 bases. The CDR3 runs to 14 residues. CDR3 residues: CASTQREYTGELFF. CDR3 nucleotide sequence: TGTGCCAGCACCCAGCGGGAGTACACCGGGGAGCTGTTTTTT.

This clone is a singleton in its sample. CDR3 coding DNA: TGTGCCAGCAGCCAAGATGAATCCAGAGGAAACACCATATATTTT. Amino acid sequence: CASSQDESRGNTIYF. The chain joins TRBV4-2 to TRBJ1-3; D remains unclear. Germline CDR1 LGHNA, CDR2 YNFKEQ. Trimming removed 0 bases at V and 4 bases at J, with 10 bases between. The CDR3 contains 15 residues.

The rearrangement links TRBV2 to TRBJ1-4; D unresolved. The CDR3 consists of 12 residues. Looked up from germline, CDR1 is SNHLY and CDR2 is FYNNEI. V was cut by 8 bases and J by 6 bases, with 10 bases left in between. CDR3 amino acids: CASLLMDEKLFF. The CDR3 DNA is TGTGCCAGCCTATTGATGGATGAAAAACTGTTTTTT.

The chain has TRBV28 and TRBJ1-1, with 9 bases that match TRBD1. V was clipped by 5 bases and J by 5 bases; unmatched bases: 9. Looked up from germline, CDR1 is MDHEN and CDR2 is SYDVKM. The CDR3 loop spans 15 amino acids. This CDR3 is CASSLIGQGRTEAFF. CDR3 sequence (DNA): TGTGCCAGCAGTCTCATCGGACAGGGGAGGACTGAAGCTTTCTTT.

The V call is TRBV19, the J call TRBJ2-1, with D unresolved. The CDR3 extends over 13 amino acids. V was shortened by 3 bases and J by 5 bases, with 8 bases between the two germline ends. CDR1 is LNHDA, CDR2 SQIVND, per germline (reference sequence). CDR3 sequence (DNA): TGTGCCAGTAGTATTGTCCCAGACAATGAGCAGTTCTTC. Its protein is CASSIVPDNEQFF.

This chain joins TRBV7-6 and TRBJ2-2; the D gene is possibly TRBD2 (6 bases). Deletions cut 1 base from V and 2 bases from J, with 8 bases between. CDR3 length: 15 amino acids. CDR1 and CDR2 (germline): SGHVS, FNYEAQ. The CDR3 region has the DNA TGTGCCAGCAGCTTAGGGACTACAAACACCGGGGAGCTGTTTTTT. This translates into CASSLGTTNTGELFF.

This clone showed up just once. The CDR3 coding sequence is TGCGCCAGCCGCGAGGAGGTCTCCGAGCAGTACTTC. This translates into CASREEVSEQYF. This chain connects TRBV5-1 to TRBJ2-7; TRBD2 might be the D (5 bases). The V gene's germline CDR1 is SGHRS and CDR2 YFSETQ. Deletions cut 7 bases from V and 6 bases from J, with 14 bases between. The CDR3 extends over 12 amino acids.

This clone occurred a few times. The J gene is TRBJ2-1, the V gene TRBV11-3; no firm D call. V was cut by 1 base and J by 5 bases, with 6 bases left in between. This CDR3 contains 13 residues. CDR1 is SGHNT and CDR2 is YENEEA in the germline V gene. CDR3 residues: CASSLGWHNEQFF. The CDR3 DNA is TGTGCCAGCAGCTTAGGGTGGCACAATGAGCAGTTCTTC.

This chain connects TRBV29-1 to TRBJ2-7, with D possibly being TRBD2 (5 bases). The germline gives CDR1 SQVTM, CDR2 ANQGSEA. The V end lost 4 bases, the J end lost 4 bases, and 14 bases lay between the germline ends. The CDR3 extends over 13 amino acids. The CDR3 bases are TGCAGCGTTGTTTTGCCCTGGGAGTACGAGCAGTACTTC. Its translation: CSVVLPWEYEQYF.

In this sample, this clone turned up once. The J gene is TRBJ2-2, the V gene TRBV19; D gene uncertain. The V end was cut by 2 bases, the J end by 0 bases, with 10 bases between. CDR3 length: 16 residues. Germline assignment: CDR1 LNHDA and CDR2 SQIVND (reference sequence). The CDR3 sequence: CASSISSKSNTGELFF. CDR3 DNA sequence: TGTGCCAGTAGTATATCGAGCAAATCGAACACCGGGGAGCTGTTTTTT.

The chain has TRBV4-3 and TRBJ2-3; D possibly corresponds to TRBD2 (5 bases). The CDR3 contains 15 residues. The V end was cut by 0 bases, the J end by 4 bases, with 11 bases between. Germline values: CDR1 LGHNA, CDR2 YSLEER. CDR3 nucleotide sequence: TGCGCCAGCAGCCAAGAAGGAGGTTCTCCAGATACGCAGTATTTT. It translates to CASSQEGGSPDTQYF.

As for this clone: A read error may produce the germline difference seen at one junction end. The chain uses TRBV28 and TRBJ1-1; 7 nucleotides align to TRBD1. The CDR3 is 14 residues long. The germline V gene encodes CDR1 MDHEN and CDR2 SYDVKM. CDR3 region: CASSSTQGNSEAFF. DNA for the CDR3: TGTGCCAGCAGTTCGACACAGGGGAACTCTGAAGCTTTCTTT.

This chain joins TRBV11-3 and TRBJ1-2; no reliable D call. The CDR3 is made up of 14 amino acids. Deletions cut 5 bases from V and 3 bases from J, with 13 bases between. Per germline, CDR1 SGHNT and CDR2 YENEEA. CDR3 in DNA: TGTGCCAGCAGCCCAGGAACCGTCGACTATGGCTACACCTTC. Translated, it gives CASSPGTVDYGYTF. The complete variable domain, with remaining parts taken from reference TRBV11-3 and TRBJ1-2, reads EAGVVQSPRYKIIEKKQPVAFWCNPISGHNTLYWYLQNLGQGPELLIRYENEEAVDDSQLPKDRFSAERLKGVDSTLKIQPAELGDSAVYLCASSPGTVDYGYTFGSGTRLTVV.

This sequence joins TRBV28 and TRBJ2-7; D unresolved. This CDR3 is built from 12 residues. The germline V gene has CDR1 MDHEN and CDR2 SYDVKM. V was clipped by 6 bases and J by 5 bases, with 11 bases between them. In nucleotides, the CDR3 is TGTGCCAGCAGCACACAGTTAAACGAGCAGTACTTC. As protein: CASSTQLNEQYF.

A single count supports this clone. This chain links TRBV10-1 with TRBJ2-5; possible D gene TRBD2, 6 bases. The CDR3 spans 16 residues. Per the germline V gene, CDR1 is WNHNN and CDR2 is SYGVQD (reference sequence). With 10 bases removed from V and 5 bases from J, the gap between germline ends came to 26 bases. The CDR3: CATRDGPYGGRETQYF. DNA of the CDR3: TGCGCCACACGGGACGGACCCTATGGAGGGAGGGAGACCCAGTACTTC.